The 21 T cell receptor beta chains below all came from one sample that was sequenced in a study of T cell responses to AZD1222 COVID-19 vaccine. Clones were sequenced by immunoSEQ multiplex PCR, and TCRdb holds only the in-frame ones, with some missing. The data hold about 97,000 clones, with 70% to 90% observed a single time. Sequencing was performed on peripheral blood, taken on day 0 of AZD1222 vaccination. All receptors derive from an adult in good health.

A few counts support this clone. The chain links TRBV28 to TRBJ2-6; perhaps TRBD1 as D (6 bases). V gave up 6 bases and J gave up 0 bases, with 9 bases separating them. Looked up from germline, CDR1 is MDHEN and CDR2 is SYDVKM. The CDR3 sequence is 15 residues long. The CDR3 spells CASSPDSSGANVLTF. CDR3 nucleotide sequence: TGTGCCAGCAGCCCGGACAGCTCTGGGGCCAACGTCCTGACTTTC.

The CDR3 loop reads CASSPNDRRQKAYGYTF. CDR3 DNA: TGCGCCAGCAGCCCGAACGATCGACGACAGAAGGCTTATGGCTACACCTTC. The chain couples TRBV5-1 to TRBJ1-2; possibly TRBD1 for D (5 bases). CDR3 length equals 17 residues. The V end lost 4 bases, the J end lost 5 bases, and 24 bases lay between the germline ends. CDR1 and CDR2 from the germline V gene are SGHRS and YFSETQ.

This rearrangement joins TRBV5-1 to TRBJ2-7; D ambiguous. Germline V lookup: CDR1 SGHRS, CDR2 YFSETQ. The CDR3 has 15 amino acids. V was pared by 0 bases and J by 2 bases, with 12 bases between. CDR3: CASSLAGYQAYEQYF. CDR3 nucleotide sequence: TGCGCCAGCAGCTTGGCGGGTTACCAGGCCTACGAGCAGTACTTC.

This rearrangement joins TRBV9 to TRBJ1-4, with D possibly TRBD1 on 5 matching bases. Between the trimmed V and J ends, which lost 2 bases and 0 bases, there was a span of 11 bases. The CDR3 sequence is 16 residues long. Germline V gene lookup returns CDR1 SGDLS and CDR2 YYNGEE. The CDR3 DNA is TGTGCCAGCAGCGTTGGAGGGGCCGCAACTAATGAAAAACTGTTTTTT. Residues: CASSVGGAATNEKLFF.

Only one count was recorded for this clone. The V gene is TRBV2, the J gene TRBJ1-1; possible D gene TRBD1, 5 bases. Trimming took 3 bases from V and 4 from J, leaving 12 bases between them. The germline CDR1 and CDR2 sequences are SNHLY and FYNNEI. The CDR3 loop spans 14 amino acids. The CDR3 protein is CASSEKGYVTEAFF. CDR3 nucleotide sequence: TGTGCCAGCAGTGAGAAGGGGTACGTCACTGAAGCTTTCTTT. The variable domain in full, completed from reference TRBV2 and TRBJ1-1, reads EPEVTQTPSHQVTQMGQEVILRCVPISNHLYFYWYRQILGQKVEFLVSFYNNEISEKSEIFDDQFSVERPDGSNFTLKIRSTKLEDSAMYFCASSEKGYVTEAFFGQGTRLTVV.

This clone was detected only a few times. The chain uses TRBV11-3 and TRBJ1-1; D is unresolved. The CDR3 length is 14 residues. Trimming cost V 5 bases and J 7 bases, with 17 bases left between them. Germline-derived CDR1 and CDR2 are SGHNT and YENEEA. For the CDR3, the DNA is TGTGCCAGCAGCCTCGACGGAGTTCGTGGTGAAGCTTTCTTT. This encodes CASSLDGVRGEAFF.

This chain connects TRBV6-2 or TRBV6-3 to TRBJ2-7; 7 bases line up with TRBD1. The V segment lost 7 bases and the J segment 4 bases; nucleotides outside the gene matches: 7. There are 13 residues in the CDR3. Germline V gene lookup returns CDR1 MNHEY and CDR2 SVGEGT. The CDR3 protein is CASTPTGNYEQYF. Written as DNA, the CDR3 is TGTGCCAGCACCCCGACAGGGAATTACGAGCAGTACTTC.

V usage is TRBV28 and J usage is TRBJ1-4, with no clear D. Between the trimmed V and J ends, which lost 5 bases and 7 bases, there was a span of 8 bases. The CDR3 loop spans 12 amino acids. Germline CDR1 MDHEN, CDR2 SYDVKM. CDR3 nucleotide sequence: TGTGCCAGCAGTCTACGGGTTGAAAAACTGTTTTTT. Translation: CASSLRVEKLFF.

The chain employs TRBV5-4 and TRBJ1-1; D remains ambiguous. Looked up from germline, CDR1 is SGHNT and CDR2 is YYREEE (reference sequence). CDR3 size: 12 residues. Deletions cut 5 bases from V and 4 bases from J, with 9 bases between. CDR3 in amino acids: CASSRDGTEAFF. In nucleotides, the CDR3 is TGTGCCAGCAGTCGAGACGGCACTGAAGCTTTCTTT.

This clone is judged medium-sized. V usage is TRBV11-2 and J usage is TRBJ1-2; the D is unclear. This CDR3 comprises 14 residues. Germline lookup yields CDR1 SGHAT and CDR2 FQNNGV. Between the trimmed V and J ends, which lost 2 bases and 4 bases, there was a span of 11 bases. CDR3 coding DNA: TGTGCCAGCAGCTTATATCGGACGGCCTATGGCTACACCTTC. Translating it yields CASSLYRTAYGYTF.

The chain is built from TRBV19 and TRBJ1-6; D ambiguous. V dropped 0 bases and J dropped 6 bases, with 6 bases sitting between them. From germline, CDR1 is LNHDA and CDR2 SQIVND (reference sequence). The CDR3 runs to 14 residues. The CDR3 is CASSIESSNSPLHF. The DNA for the CDR3 is TGTGCCAGTAGTATAGAGTCCAGTAATTCACCCCTCCACTTT.

This chain uses TRBV6-5 with TRBJ2-7; D is unresolved. Germline V gives CDR1 MNHEY, CDR2 SVGAGI. The CDR3 runs 14 residues. Trimming removed 2 bases from V and 0 bases from J, with 8 bases in between. The CDR3 loop is CASSYRVPSYEQYF. CDR3 in DNA: TGTGCCAGCAGTTACAGGGTCCCCTCCTACGAGCAGTACTTC.

A few counts support this clone. V is TRBV7-2 and J is TRBJ1-5; perhaps TRBD1 as D (5 bases). CDR3 size: 14 residues. Germline CDR1 is SGHTA and CDR2 is FQGNSA. Trimming left V 5 bases short and J 1 base short, with 9 bases between. The CDR3 bases are TGTGCCAGCAGCCCCGGGGCAAGCAATCAGCCCCAGCATTTT. Translation gives CASSPGASNQPQHF. The whole variable domain, filled in from reference TRBV7-2 and TRBJ1-5, reads GAGVSQSPSNKVTEKGKDVELRCDPISGHTALYWYRQSLGQGLEFLIYFQGNSAPDKSGLPSDRFSAERTGGSVSTLTIQRTQQEDSAVYLCASSPGASNQPQHFGDGTRLSIL.

This chain connects TRBV14 to TRBJ1-4; no clear D gene. The germline CDR1 and CDR2 sequences are SGHDN and FVKESK. Trimming removed 4 bases at V and 7 bases at J, with 13 bases between. This CDR3 comprises 14 residues. CDR3 sequence reads: CASSPRLLSEKLFF. CDR3 bases: TGTGCCAGCAGCCCTCGACTGCTTAGTGAAAAACTGTTTTTT.

This clone was recorded once. The rearrangement uses TRBV5-1 and TRBJ1-2; D not certain. The CDR3 is made up of 13 amino acids. Trimming removed 1 base at V and 8 bases at J, with 12 bases between. Germline V gives CDR1 SGHRS, CDR2 YFSETQ. This chain's CDR3 is CASSLLEVGGYTF. DNA of the CDR3: TGCGCCAGCAGCTTGCTGGAAGTGGGCGGCTACACCTTC. Full variable domain (outside the CDR3, taken from reference TRBV5-1 and TRBJ1-2): KAGVTQTPRYLIKTRGQQVTLSCSPISGHRSVSWYQQTPGQGLQFLFEYFSETQRNKGNFPGRFSGRQFSNSRSEMNVSTLELGDSALYLCASSLLEVGGYTFGSGTRLTVV.

The chain is built from TRBV11-1 and TRBJ1-2; possible D gene TRBD1, 5 bases. V was clipped by 5 bases and J by 4 bases, with 14 bases between them. CDR3 length equals 14 residues. The germline V gene encodes CDR1 SGHAT and CDR2 FQDESV (reference sequence). CDR3 in DNA: TGTGCCAGCAGCGCCTCCGGGACTGCCTATGGCTACACCTTC. This codes for CASSASGTAYGYTF.

The gene calls are TRBV3-1 (or the pseudogene TRBV3-2) and TRBJ2-5; D gene unclear. Germline CDR1 reads LGHDT; CDR2 reads YNNKEL (reference sequence). The CDR3 is made up of 15 amino acids. V dropped 0 bases and J dropped 4 bases, with 12 bases sitting between them. The CDR3 DNA follows: TGTGCCAGCAGCCAAGATGGGTTGAGAGGAGAGACCCAGTACTTC. It yields the protein CASSQDGLRGETQYF.

The J gene is TRBJ2-1, the V gene TRBV15; the match to TRBD1 covers 9 bases. The CDR3 has 15 residues. Trimming took 0 bases from V and 4 from J; bases not matched to a gene: 1. The germline V gene has CDR1 LNHNV and CDR2 YYDKDF (reference sequence). The CDR3 sequence is CATSREDRGYNEQFF. The CDR3 DNA reads TGTGCCACCAGCAGAGAGGACAGGGGTTACAATGAGCAGTTCTTC.

Concerning this clone: An end of the junction does not agree with germline; a read error may underlie this. The chain carries TRBV7-8 and TRBJ1-6; D gene unclear. The length of the CDR3 is 15 residues. Germline CDR1 reads SGHVS; CDR2 reads FQNEAQ. This CDR3 reads CASSPVATVNTPLHF. CDR3 nucleotides: TGTGCCAGCAGCCCCGTTGCTACTGTTAATACACCCCTCCACTTT.

V and J are TRBV23-1 and TRBJ1-2; no clear D. TRBV23-1 is treated as an ORF (open reading frame) with a function not yet certain. V was cut by 0 bases and J by 1 base, with 18 bases left in between. This CDR3 has 18 residues. Written as DNA, the CDR3 is TGCGCCAGCAGTCAATCAGGTCACCGCTCCATACTTAACTATGGCTACACCTTC. Translating gives CASSQSGHRSILNYGYTF.

The chain joins TRBV3-1 (or the pseudogene TRBV3-2) to TRBJ2-7; 9 nucleotides match TRBD2. CDR3 length equals 14 residues. The junction had 0 bases not matched to a gene; V was cut back by 1 base and J by 2 bases. Germline V gene data show CDR1 as LGHDT and CDR2 as YNNKEL (reference sequence). CDR3 DNA sequence: TGTGCCAGCAGCCAAGGGACTAGCGCCTACGAGCAGTACTTC. Its protein product is CASSQGTSAYEQYF.